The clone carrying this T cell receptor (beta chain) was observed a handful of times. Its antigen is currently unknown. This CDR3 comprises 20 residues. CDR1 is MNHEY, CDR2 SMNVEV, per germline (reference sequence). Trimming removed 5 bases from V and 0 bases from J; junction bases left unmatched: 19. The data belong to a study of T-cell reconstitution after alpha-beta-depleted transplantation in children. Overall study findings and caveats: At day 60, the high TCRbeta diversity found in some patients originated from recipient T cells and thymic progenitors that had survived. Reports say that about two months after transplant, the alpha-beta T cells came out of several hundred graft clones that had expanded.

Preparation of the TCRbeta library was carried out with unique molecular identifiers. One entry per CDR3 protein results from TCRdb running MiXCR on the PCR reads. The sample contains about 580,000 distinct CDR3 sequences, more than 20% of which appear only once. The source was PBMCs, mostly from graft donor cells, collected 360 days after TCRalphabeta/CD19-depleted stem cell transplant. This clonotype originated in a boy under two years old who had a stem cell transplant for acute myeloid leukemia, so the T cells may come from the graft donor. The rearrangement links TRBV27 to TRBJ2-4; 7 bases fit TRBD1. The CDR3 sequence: CASSKRTGPQPFRAKNIQYF. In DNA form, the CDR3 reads TGTGCCAGCAGTAAGCGGACAGGCCCCCAGCCGTTTAGAGCCAAAAACATTCAGTACTTC.